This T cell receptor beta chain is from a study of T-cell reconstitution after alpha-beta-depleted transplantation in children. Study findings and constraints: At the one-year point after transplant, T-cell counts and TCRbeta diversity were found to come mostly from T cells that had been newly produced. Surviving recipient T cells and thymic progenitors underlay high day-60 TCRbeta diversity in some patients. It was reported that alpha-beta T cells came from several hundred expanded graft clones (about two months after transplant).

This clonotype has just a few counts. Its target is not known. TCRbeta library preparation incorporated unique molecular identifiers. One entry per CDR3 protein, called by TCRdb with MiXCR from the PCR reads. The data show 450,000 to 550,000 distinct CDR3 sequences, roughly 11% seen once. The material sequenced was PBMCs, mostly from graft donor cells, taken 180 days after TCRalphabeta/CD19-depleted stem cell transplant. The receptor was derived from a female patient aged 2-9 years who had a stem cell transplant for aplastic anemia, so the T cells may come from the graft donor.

The CDR3 DNA follows: TGTGCCAGCAGTTACTATGGTAGCGGAGACTACGAGCAGTACGTC. Translated, it gives CASSYYGSGDYEQYV. The chain links TRBV6-2 or TRBV6-3 to TRBJ2-7; TRBD2 might be the D (6 bases). The V and J ends lost 1 base and 3 bases respectively, with 13 bases between them. Germline CDR1 is MNHEY and CDR2 is SVGEGT. The CDR3 runs 15 residues.